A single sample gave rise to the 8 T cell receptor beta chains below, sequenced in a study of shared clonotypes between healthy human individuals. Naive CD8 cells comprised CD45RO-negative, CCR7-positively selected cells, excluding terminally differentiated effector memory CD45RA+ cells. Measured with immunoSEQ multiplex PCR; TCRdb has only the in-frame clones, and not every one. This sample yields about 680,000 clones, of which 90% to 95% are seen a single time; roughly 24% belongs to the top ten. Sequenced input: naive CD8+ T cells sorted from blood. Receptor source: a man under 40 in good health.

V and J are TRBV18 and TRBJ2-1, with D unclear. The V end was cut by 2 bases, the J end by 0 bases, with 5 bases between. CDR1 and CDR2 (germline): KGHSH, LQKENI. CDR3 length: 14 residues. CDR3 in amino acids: CASSPSVSYNEQFF. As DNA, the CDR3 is TGTGCCAGCTCACCATCTGTCTCCTACAATGAGCAGTTCTTC.

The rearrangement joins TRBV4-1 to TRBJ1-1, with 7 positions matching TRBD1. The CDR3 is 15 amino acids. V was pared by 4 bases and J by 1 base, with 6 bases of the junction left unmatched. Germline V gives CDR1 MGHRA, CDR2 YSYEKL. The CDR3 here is CASSLSGTANTEAFF. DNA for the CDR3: TGCGCCAGCAGCCTATCCGGGACAGCGAACACTGAAGCTTTCTTT.

CDR3 in amino acids: CASSLAAGGPRGEQYF. DNA of the CDR3: TGTGCCAGCAGCTTAGCGGCGGGAGGGCCACGTGGCGAGCAGTACTTC. The V call is TRBV7-2, the J call TRBJ2-7, with TRBD2 matching 9 bases. The germline V gene has CDR1 SGHTA and CDR2 FQGNSA. This CDR3 is built from 16 residues. V trimming: 0 bases; J trimming: 6 bases; junction bases outside the gene matches: 9.

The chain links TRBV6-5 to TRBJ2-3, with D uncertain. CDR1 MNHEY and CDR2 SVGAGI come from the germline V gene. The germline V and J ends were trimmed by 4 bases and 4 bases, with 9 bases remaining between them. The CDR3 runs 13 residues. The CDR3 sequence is CASSLMGSDTQYF. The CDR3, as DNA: TGTGCCAGCAGTTTGATGGGATCAGATACGCAGTATTTT.

The CDR3 DNA follows: TGTGCCAGTAGGGCGGGCCCCAGACAAAATGAGCAGTTCTTC. As protein: CASRAGPRQNEQFF. The rearrangement joins TRBV19 to TRBJ2-1, with a weak D call TRBD2 (5 bases). The germline CDR1 and CDR2 sequences are LNHDA and SQIVND (reference sequence). Trimming pared 6 bases from V and 7 bases from J, leaving 16 bases between. The CDR3 runs 14 residues.

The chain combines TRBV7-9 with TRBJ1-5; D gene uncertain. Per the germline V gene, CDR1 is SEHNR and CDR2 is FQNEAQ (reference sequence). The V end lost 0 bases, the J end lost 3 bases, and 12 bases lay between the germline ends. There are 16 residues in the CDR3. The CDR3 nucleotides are TGTGCCAGCAGCTTAGCGCTAGGGCTCGACAATCAGCCCCAGCATTTT. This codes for CASSLALGLDNQPQHF.

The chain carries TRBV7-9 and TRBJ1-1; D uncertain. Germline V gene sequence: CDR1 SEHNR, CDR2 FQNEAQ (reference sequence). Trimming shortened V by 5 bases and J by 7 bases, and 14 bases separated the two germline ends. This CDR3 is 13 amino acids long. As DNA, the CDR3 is TGTGCCAGCAGCCCCTTTAGGCTTGATGAAGCTTTCTTT. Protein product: CASSPFRLDEAFF.

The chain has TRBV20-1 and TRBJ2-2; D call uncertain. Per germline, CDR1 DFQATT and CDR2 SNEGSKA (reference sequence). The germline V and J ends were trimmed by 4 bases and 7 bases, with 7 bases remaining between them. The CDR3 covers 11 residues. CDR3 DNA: TGCAGTGCTAATTTTGGCGGGGAGCTGTTTTTT. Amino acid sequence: CSANFGGELFF.